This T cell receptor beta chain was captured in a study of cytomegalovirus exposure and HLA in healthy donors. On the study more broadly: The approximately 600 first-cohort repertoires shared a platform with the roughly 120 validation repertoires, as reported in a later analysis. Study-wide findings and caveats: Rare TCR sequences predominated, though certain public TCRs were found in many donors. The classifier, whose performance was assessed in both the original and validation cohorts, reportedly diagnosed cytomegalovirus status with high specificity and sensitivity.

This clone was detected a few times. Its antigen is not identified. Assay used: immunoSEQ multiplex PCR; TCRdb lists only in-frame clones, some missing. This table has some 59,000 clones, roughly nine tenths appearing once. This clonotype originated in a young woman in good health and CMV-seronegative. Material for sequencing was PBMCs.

The CDR3 nucleotides are TGCGCCAGCAGCTTGGGATCTAGCGGTACGTACACCTACGAGCAGTACTTC. Residues: CASSLGSSGTYTYEQYF. The chain uses TRBV5-1 and TRBJ2-7; TRBD2 agrees at 7 bases. V lost 0 bases to trimming and J lost 2 bases; unmatched junction nucleotides: 11. CDR3 length: 17 residues. Germline V gene data show CDR1 as SGHRS and CDR2 as YFSETQ. The complete variable domain, with remaining parts taken from reference TRBV5-1 and TRBJ2-7, reads KAGVTQTPRYLIKTRGQQVTLSCSPISGHRSVSWYQQTPGQGLQFLFEYFSETQRNKGNFPGRFSGRQFSNSRSEMNVSTLELGDSALYLCASSLGSSGTYTYEQYFGPGTRLTVT.